The 25 T cell receptor beta chains below were found in one sample sequenced in a study of blood T cell repertoires in COVID-19. TCRdb's copy holds only in-frame clones and misses some; the assay was immunoSEQ multiplex PCR. The data show approximately 32,000 clones, 87% seen once. Sequencing was performed on peripheral blood. These receptors were collected from a man in his 60s with active COVID-19.

The gene calls are TRBV14 and TRBJ1-3, with D unclear. CDR1 and CDR2 from the germline V gene are SGHDN and FVKESK. The CDR3 is made up of 12 amino acids. The V end was cut by 3 bases, the J end by 4 bases, with 4 bases between. CDR3 nucleotide sequence: TGTGCCAGCAGCCAGTCGGGAAACACCATATATTTT. It translates to CASSQSGNTIYF.

The V call is TRBV4-1, the J call TRBJ1-2, with a tentative D call TRBD1 (6 bases). This CDR3 has 15 amino acids. The ends were cut back, 1 base at V and 6 bases at J, with 15 bases in the middle. Germline CDR1 is MGHRA and CDR2 is YSYEKL. The CDR3 loop is CASSQVPGAQNGYTF. CDR3 nucleotides: TGCGCCAGCAGCCAAGTCCCAGGGGCGCAGAATGGCTACACCTTC.

The chain employs TRBV12-1 and TRBJ2-1; the DNA was not used to check the table's D call, TRBD2. TRBV12-1 is described as a pseudogene. The CDR3 loop spans 17 amino acids. CDR3 in DNA: TGTGCCAGCAGCTTTGTTCCGTGTCCCCTCTCCTACAATGAGCAGTTCTTC. This codes for CASSFVPCPLSYNEQFF.

CDR3 residues: CASTPVRTGENIQYF. Here the CDR3 DNA reads TGTGCCAGCACCCCGGTTCGGACAGGGGAGAACATTCAGTACTTC. The chain couples TRBV2 to TRBJ2-4, with TRBD1 matching 9 bases. This CDR3 has 15 amino acids. Trimming at V came to 7 bases and at J to 7 bases, leaving 11 bases not matched to a gene. Germline CDR1 and CDR2: SNHLY and FYNNEI.

V usage is TRBV19 and J usage is TRBJ2-5; 7 bases agree with TRBD1. This CDR3 contains 16 residues. The junction had 9 bases not matched to a gene; V was cut back by 3 bases and J by 2 bases. Looked up from germline, CDR1 is LNHDA and CDR2 is SQIVND (reference sequence). Written as DNA, the CDR3 is TGTGCCAGTAGTATCCTCCATACAGGGGTACAAGAGACCCAGTACTTC. It encodes CASSILHTGVQETQYF.

The V and J genes are TRBV3-1 (or the pseudogene TRBV3-2) and TRBJ2-3; TRBD2 agrees at 11 bases. The V gene's germline CDR1 is LGHDT and CDR2 YNNKEL (reference sequence). Germline trimming cut 4 bases from V and 3 bases from J; bases unmatched to any gene: 6. CDR3 size: 16 residues. Written as DNA, the CDR3 is TGTGCCAGCAGCCCACCTACTAGCGGGAGAACAGATACGCAGTATTTT. Translation gives CASSPPTSGRTDTQYF.

This sequence joins TRBV4-2 and TRBJ2-7; D gene ambiguous. The CDR3 sequence is 15 residues long. V shed 0 bases and J shed 0 bases, with 9 bases lying between them. Germline values: CDR1 LGHNA, CDR2 YNFKEQ. The CDR3 nucleotides read TGTGCCAGCAGCCAAGATGTCGCCAGCTCCTACGAGCAGTACTTC. Translation: CASSQDVASSYEQYF.

This clone is judged medium-sized (0.01 to 0.1%). The chain joins TRBV19 to TRBJ2-2; tentatively, D is TRBD2 (6 bases). Germline V gene data show CDR1 as LNHDA and CDR2 as SQIVND (reference sequence). The CDR3 has 15 amino acids. With 5 bases removed from V and 4 bases from J, the gap between germline ends came to 14 bases. This chain's CDR3 is CASSPRVGGTGELFF. The CDR3 DNA reads as TGTGCCAGTAGTCCCCGGGTGGGGGGCACCGGGGAGCTGTTTTTT. Variable domain in full (rest from reference TRBV19 and TRBJ2-2): DGGITQSPKYLFRKEGQNVTLSCEQNLNHDAMYWYRQDPGQGLRLIYYSQIVNDFQKGDIAEGYSVSREKKESFPLTVTSAQKNPTAFYLCASSPRVGGTGELFFGEGSRLTVL.

The chain recombines TRBV9 with TRBJ2-2, with a weak D call TRBD1 (6 bases). Germline lookup yields CDR1 SGDLS and CDR2 YYNGEE. Trimming left V 7 bases short and J 4 bases short, with 23 bases between. This CDR3 comprises 17 residues. The CDR3 sequence is CASPALGEGVITGELFF. In DNA, the CDR3 is TGTGCCAGCCCAGCCTTAGGTGAGGGGGTTATCACCGGGGAGCTGTTTTTT.

This clone was counted a single time. The genes are TRBV19 and TRBJ2-1, with a weak D call TRBD1 (6 bases). Per the germline V gene, CDR1 is LNHDA and CDR2 is SQIVND (reference sequence). There are 14 residues in the CDR3. Deletions cut 2 bases from V and 6 bases from J, with 11 bases between. The CDR3 is CASSIQGRSNEQFF. Written as DNA, the CDR3 is TGTGCCAGTAGTATACAGGGGCGTTCCAATGAGCAGTTCTTC.

The J gene is TRBJ2-1, the V gene TRBV3-1 (or the pseudogene TRBV3-2); possibly TRBD1 for D (5 bases). V was shortened by 0 bases and J by 9 bases, with 15 bases between the two germline ends. The CDR3 sequence is 15 residues long. CDR1 and CDR2 from the germline V gene are LGHDT and YNNKEL (reference sequence). CDR3 amino acids: CASSQDSGLGIEQFF. The CDR3 DNA follows: TGTGCCAGCAGCCAAGATTCAGGGCTCGGTATTGAGCAGTTCTTC.

This chain uses TRBV12-3 or TRBV12-4 with TRBJ2-7; 10 nucleotides align to TRBD1. The CDR3 length is 13 residues. Unmatched junction bases numbered 3, after V lost 4 bases and J lost 6 bases. CDR3 protein: CASSSDRGREQYF. As DNA, the CDR3 is TGTGCCAGCAGTTCCGACAGGGGGCGCGAGCAGTACTTC.

The rearrangement uses TRBV27 and TRBJ1-4, with D perhaps matching TRBD1 (5 bases). Germline-derived CDR1 and CDR2 are MNHEY and SMNVEV (reference sequence). The CDR3 has 12 residues. Deletions cut 3 bases from V and 15 bases from J, with 14 bases between. This CDR3 reads CASSFVGGEMFF. In nucleotides, the CDR3 is TGTGCCAGCAGTTTTGTGGGGGGAGAGATGTTTTTT. Complete variable domain (other parts from reference TRBV27 and TRBJ1-4): EAQVTQNPRYLITVTGKKLTVTCSQNMNHEYMSWYRQDPGLGLRQIYYSMNVEVTDKGDVPEGYKVSRKEKRNFPLILESPSPNQTSLYFCASSFVGGEMFFGSGTQLSVL.

The chain employs TRBV9 and TRBJ1-3; D gene ambiguous. Trimming took 0 bases from V and 0 from J, leaving 10 bases between them. The CDR3 runs 16 residues. Per the germline V gene, CDR1 is SGDLS and CDR2 is YYNGEE. CDR3 sequence: CASSVGSIDSGNTIYF. The CDR3 nucleotides read TGTGCCAGCAGCGTAGGTAGTATAGACTCTGGAAACACCATATATTTT. The whole variable domain, filled in from reference TRBV9 and TRBJ1-3, reads DSGVTQTPKHLITATGQRVTLRCSPRSGDLSVYWYQQSLDQGLQFLIQYYNGEERAKGNILERFSAQQFPDLHSELNLSSLELGDSALYFCASSVGSIDSGNTIYFGEGSWLTVV.

The chain has TRBV29-1 and TRBJ2-5; 8 bases match TRBD2. The germline CDR1 and CDR2 sequences are SQVTM and ANQGSEA. This CDR3 contains 13 residues. Trimming took 7 bases from V and 2 from J; bases not matched to a gene: 6. The CDR3 reads CSAGRGRQETQYF. CDR3 coding DNA: TGCAGCGCCGGGAGGGGCAGGCAAGAGACCCAGTACTTC.

The chain employs TRBV6-5 and TRBJ2-7; 9 bases map to TRBD2. The V segment lost 0 bases and the J segment 7 bases; nucleotides outside the gene matches: 10. The CDR3 spans 16 residues. CDR1 MNHEY and CDR2 SVGAGI come from the germline V gene. The CDR3 DNA reads as TGTGCCAGCAGTTACTCGAGTTGGGGCGGGAGGGGTGAGCAGTACTTC. Its protein product is CASSYSSWGGRGEQYF.

The rearrangement joins TRBV12-5 to TRBJ1-1; D perhaps matches TRBD1 (5 bases). The CDR3 covers 15 residues. Trimming left V 4 bases short and J 1 base short, with 13 bases between. The germline gives CDR1 LGHNT, CDR2 FRNRAP. As DNA, the CDR3 is TGTGCTAGTGGTTCCTACGACAGACGGAACACTGAAGCTTTCTTT. This codes for CASGSYDRRNTEAFF.

The gene calls are TRBV2 and TRBJ2-1; a possible D gene is TRBD2 (5 bases). V was clipped by 7 bases and J by 2 bases, with 15 bases between them. Germline V CDR1 and CDR2: SNHLY, FYNNEI. The length of the CDR3 is 15 residues. CDR3 in DNA: TGTGCCAGCACCACTGACTGGGGAGCCTACAATGAGCAGTTCTTC. It translates to CASTTDWGAYNEQFF.

The chain carries TRBV6-6 and TRBJ1-3; 8 bases map to TRBD1. Trimming at V came to 6 bases and at J to 4 bases, leaving 11 bases not matched to a gene. Germline V gene data show CDR1 as MNHNY and CDR2 as SVGAGI (reference sequence). CDR3 size: 16 residues. The CDR3 sequence: CASSPRQGLMGNTIYF. As DNA, the CDR3 is TGTGCCAGCAGCCCGAGACAGGGGTTAATGGGAAACACCATATATTTT.

The V call is TRBV13, the J call TRBJ2-5, with a weak D call TRBD1 (6 bases). CDR3 length equals 15 residues. The V and J ends lost 5 bases and 5 bases respectively, with 18 bases between them. Germline-derived CDR1 and CDR2 are PRHDT and FYEKMQ (reference sequence). The CDR3 region has the DNA TGTGCCAGCAGCCCGCGACAGGCCCCCCGGGAGACCCAGTACTTC. It specifies CASSPRQAPRETQYF.

The chain recombines TRBV20-1 with TRBJ1-1; D is possibly TRBD1 (5 bases). CDR1 is DFQATT and CDR2 is SNEGSKA in the germline V gene (reference sequence). There are 14 residues in the CDR3. V lost 3 bases to trimming and J lost 1 base, with 12 bases between them. The CDR3 nucleotides are TGCAGTGCTAGTTACTGGGGCCAGAACACTGAAGCTTTCTTT. Encoded protein: CSASYWGQNTEAFF.

CDR3 coding DNA: TGTGCTAGTGGTCTAAACCCCGGGTCTGCCTACAATGAGCAGTTCTTC. Protein sequence: CASGLNPGSAYNEQFF. J is TRBJ2-1 and V is TRBV12-5; D is unresolved. Germline-derived CDR1 and CDR2 are LGHNT and FRNRAP. V lost 5 bases and J 2 bases, leaving 16 bases between the germline ends. CDR3 size: 16 residues.

J is TRBJ2-1 and V is TRBV2, with 13 bases that match TRBD2. CDR1 is SNHLY, CDR2 FYNNEI, per germline. V lost 2 bases to trimming and J lost 9 bases; unmatched junction nucleotides: 4. The CDR3 spans 15 residues. CDR3 loop: CASSERLAGGSEQFF. The CDR3 DNA follows: TGTGCCAGCAGTGAAAGACTAGCGGGAGGAAGTGAGCAGTTCTTC.

The chain joins TRBV7-3 to TRBJ2-2; D is possibly TRBD2 (5 bases). CDR3 size: 14 residues. With 2 bases removed from V and 6 bases from J, the gap between germline ends came to 10 bases. The V gene's germline CDR1 is SGHTA and CDR2 FQGTGA. The CDR3 DNA reads TGTGCCAGCAGCTTAGGGCTAGCCCCCGGGGAGCTGTTTTTT. Encoded protein: CASSLGLAPGELFF.

The rearrangement joins TRBV9 to TRBJ2-7; TRBD2 matches at 7 bases. Losses at the gene ends were 4 bases for V and 5 bases for J; bases not matched to a gene: 6. The germline V gene encodes CDR1 SGDLS and CDR2 YYNGEE. The CDR3 sequence is 13 residues long. CDR3 DNA sequence: TGTGCCAGCAGCAGGAGCGGGGTCAACGAGCAGTACTTC. Protein sequence: CASSRSGVNEQYF.